This TCR beta chain comes out of a study of early T cells in non-severe SARS-CoV-2 infection. Study-level information: Unsorted whole-blood RNA was sequenced in bulk, leaving chains unpaired. Study outcomes and limitations: Missing private and CD4 specificities, VDJdb matching favored anti-spike CD8 responses.

Separate cDNA molecules each had unique molecular identifiers attached to them. One entry per CDR3 protein, called by TCRdb with MiXCR from the 5' RACE reads. The repertoire includes about 26,000 distinct CDR3 sequences, 4% to 4.5% of them detected once, and 6.2% sits in the top ten. This clonotype was recorded many times. Its antigen is not known. CDR1 and CDR2 from the germline V gene are SGHVS and FNYEAQ. The germline V and J ends were trimmed by 0 bases and 9 bases, with 2 bases remaining between them. This CDR3 is 11 amino acids long. The chain is built from TRBV7-6 and TRBJ2-2; D unclear. The receptor's source is an adult who was a healthcare worker with PCR-confirmed SARS-CoV-2 infection or an uninfected control (not recorded which). The sequencing input was whole blood. For the CDR3, the DNA is TGTGCCAGCAGCTTAGCTCGGGAGCTGTTTTTT. The encoded protein is CASSLARELFF.